A selection of T cell receptor beta chains follows, all from one sample in a study of T cells in Graves' hyperthyroidism and ophthalmopathy. Via MiXCR, TCRdb re-called the multiplex PCR reads, giving one row per CDR3 protein. The profile shows approximately 520,000 distinct CDR3 sequences, approximately 25% of them singletons. The specimen was blood. The receptor source for this set is a woman in her twenties or thirties with Graves' ophthalmopathy. Both conserved end residues are part of each CDR3. Fields, in order: D gene, J gene, V gene, clone size, CDR3 DNA, CDR3 protein. A D gene is named only where the DNA matches it firmly. Size tells how often a clone was seen (once, few, many) or the class of an expanded clone, and some rows leave it out.

d_call: TRBD1
j_call: TRBJ2-4
v_call: TRBV5-5
clone_size: -
cdr3_nt: TGTGCCAGCAGCTTGCCGGGACAGGGAGCCAAAAACATTCAGTACTTC
cdr3_aa: CASSLPGQGAKNIQYF

d_call: TRBD2
j_call: TRBJ2-7
v_call: TRBV6-5
clone_size: many
cdr3_nt: TGTGCCAGCAGTTCTCTCATTAGCGGGGGAGGTTACGAGCAGTACTTC
cdr3_aa: CASSSLISGGGYEQYF

d_call: -
j_call: TRBJ2-2
v_call: TRBV6-4
clone_size: many
cdr3_nt: TGTGCCAGCAGTGAGCAGGGCGCGAACGCCGGGGAGCTGTTTTTT
cdr3_aa: CASSEQGANAGELFF

d_call: TRBD2
j_call: TRBJ2-7
v_call: TRBV20-1
clone_size: many
cdr3_nt: TGCAGTGCTAGATCTATAGTCGGAGCGGGGTCGGCCTACGAGCAGTACTTC
cdr3_aa: CSARSIVGAGSAYEQYF

d_call: TRBD1
j_call: TRBJ2-7
v_call: TRBV7-2
clone_size: many
cdr3_nt: TGTGCCAGCAGCTTAGCGCCGGGACAGGGTACGTACGAGCAGTACTTC
cdr3_aa: CASSLAPGQGTYEQYF

d_call: -
j_call: TRBJ1-1
v_call: TRBV2
clone_size: -
cdr3_nt: TGTGCCAGCAGTGTCGAAAGCACCGGGGCTTTCTTT
cdr3_aa: CASSVESTGAFF

d_call: -
j_call: TRBJ1-1
v_call: TRBV12-3/TRBV12-4
clone_size: few
cdr3_nt: TGTGCCAGCAGGCCTACCACAAACAGGGTATTGAACACTGAAGCTTTCTTT
cdr3_aa: CASRPTTNRVLNTEAFF

d_call: -
j_call: TRBJ1-2
v_call: TRBV12-3/TRBV12-4
clone_size: many
cdr3_nt: TGTGCCAGCAGCACCAAACGGGGATCCCTCTATGGCTACACCTTC
cdr3_aa: CASSTKRGSLYGYTF

d_call: TRBD1
j_call: TRBJ1-5
v_call: TRBV6-5
clone_size: -
cdr3_nt: TGTGCCAGCAGTTTGACAGGGTTTAACCAGCCCCAGCATTTT
cdr3_aa: CASSLTGFNQPQHF

d_call: -
j_call: TRBJ1-2
v_call: TRBV28
clone_size: few
cdr3_nt: TGTGCCAGCACTCTAGGATCGGCAGGGCCTAACTATGGCTACACCTTC
cdr3_aa: CASTLGSAGPNYGYTF

d_call: -
j_call: TRBJ2-5
v_call: TRBV20-1
clone_size: -
cdr3_nt: TGCAGTGCTAGTGCAGGGGTGGCAGAGACCCAGTACTTC
cdr3_aa: CSASAGVAETQYF

d_call: -
j_call: TRBJ1-1
v_call: TRBV5-1
clone_size: many
cdr3_nt: TGCGCCAGCAGCTTGGCGGGGGGTCGCACTGAAGCTTTCTTT
cdr3_aa: CASSLAGGRTEAFF

d_call: -
j_call: TRBJ1-3
v_call: TRBV6-2/TRBV6-3
clone_size: -
cdr3_nt: TGTGCCAGCACCCACTCTGGAAACACCATATATTTT
cdr3_aa: CASTHSGNTIYF

d_call: -
j_call: TRBJ2-7
v_call: TRBV12-5
clone_size: -
cdr3_nt: TGTGCTAGTGGTTTGGGCAGCACCAACGAGCAGTACTTC
cdr3_aa: CASGLGSTNEQYF

d_call: -
j_call: TRBJ2-5
v_call: TRBV24-1
clone_size: -
cdr3_nt: TGTGCCACCAGTGACCTACTACAGGGCCGAGAGACCCAGTACTTC
cdr3_aa: CATSDLLQGRETQYF

d_call: -
j_call: TRBJ1-2
v_call: TRBV6-2/TRBV6-3
clone_size: -
cdr3_nt: TGTGCCAGCAGTTTGTACAGTCCCGCTAACTATGGCTACACCTTC
cdr3_aa: CASSLYSPANYGYTF

d_call: -
j_call: TRBJ1-1
v_call: TRBV5-1
clone_size: many
cdr3_nt: TGCGCCAGCAGCGACGTTGGGACGGACGTGAACACTGAAGCTTTCTTT
cdr3_aa: CASSDVGTDVNTEAFF

d_call: TRBD1
j_call: TRBJ1-2
v_call: TRBV29-1
clone_size: many
cdr3_nt: TGCAGCGCACCCCGGGACAGTTTTGGCTACACCTTC
cdr3_aa: CSAPRDSFGYTF

d_call: -
j_call: TRBJ2-5
v_call: TRBV6-1
clone_size: -
cdr3_nt: TGTGCCAGCAGTGAAATGGGAACAGCACAAGAGACCCAGTACTTC
cdr3_aa: CASSEMGTAQETQYF

d_call: TRBD1
j_call: TRBJ1-1
v_call: TRBV19
clone_size: once
cdr3_nt: TGTGCCAGTACCTGGACAGGGGACACTGAAGCTTTCTTT
cdr3_aa: CASTWTGDTEAFF

d_call: -
j_call: TRBJ2-2
v_call: TRBV3-1
clone_size: many
cdr3_nt: TGTGCCAGCAGCCAAGCCGTAGGGTATGGGGAGCTGTTTTTT
cdr3_aa: CASSQAVGYGELFF

d_call: -
j_call: TRBJ1-5
v_call: TRBV11-2
clone_size: many
cdr3_nt: TGTGCCAGCAGCGAGGAGGCAGATAGCAATCAGCCCCAGCATTTT
cdr3_aa: CASSEEADSNQPQHF

d_call: -
j_call: TRBJ2-7
v_call: TRBV11-2
clone_size: -
cdr3_nt: TGTGCCAGCAGCCAAGACATGAGAGTCGAGCAGTACTTC
cdr3_aa: CASSQDMRVEQYF

d_call: TRBD2
j_call: TRBJ2-2
v_call: TRBV12-3/TRBV12-4
clone_size: many
cdr3_nt: TGTGCCAGCAGTTTATCGGCGGGGGGAACCGGGGAGCTGTTTTTT
cdr3_aa: CASSLSAGGTGELFF

d_call: -
j_call: TRBJ2-5
v_call: TRBV4-1
clone_size: -
cdr3_nt: TGCGCCAGCAGCCAAGGAGGTAGCGCCCTTCAAGAGACCCAGTACTTC
cdr3_aa: CASSQGGSALQETQYF

d_call: -
j_call: TRBJ2-7
v_call: TRBV6-1
clone_size: -
cdr3_nt: TGTGCCAGCAGTGAAGCCGACGGGATGTACTACGAGCAGTACTTC
cdr3_aa: CASSEADGMYYEQYF

d_call: TRBD1
j_call: TRBJ1-2
v_call: TRBV18
clone_size: many
cdr3_nt: TGTGCCAGCTCACCTGGGACAGGGACGGGCTATGGCTACACCTTC
cdr3_aa: CASSPGTGTGYGYTF

d_call: TRBD1
j_call: TRBJ1-1
v_call: TRBV5-1
clone_size: many
cdr3_nt: TGCGCCAGCAGCAATCGCGAACAGGGGATGAGCACTGAAGCTTTCTTT
cdr3_aa: CASSNREQGMSTEAFF

d_call: TRBD1
j_call: TRBJ1-2
v_call: TRBV12-3/TRBV12-4
clone_size: many
cdr3_nt: TGTGCCAGCAGCCTCCACAGGGCAGGGGGGAACTATGGCTACACCTTC
cdr3_aa: CASSLHRAGGNYGYTF

d_call: -
j_call: TRBJ2-5
v_call: TRBV4-1
clone_size: few
cdr3_nt: TGCGCCAGCAGCCAAGATGGCCAGGGCCGGGAGACCCAGTACTTC
cdr3_aa: CASSQDGQGRETQYF

d_call: -
j_call: TRBJ1-2
v_call: TRBV12-3/TRBV12-4
clone_size: few
cdr3_nt: TGTGCCAGCAGTTTAGCGCTTGCTCACTATGGCTACACCTTC
cdr3_aa: CASSLALAHYGYTF

d_call: -
j_call: TRBJ1-2
v_call: TRBV6-2/TRBV6-3
clone_size: many
cdr3_nt: TGTGCCAGCAGGGCAGAAAACTATGGCTACACCTTC
cdr3_aa: CASRAENYGYTF

d_call: -
j_call: TRBJ1-1
v_call: TRBV29-1
clone_size: many
cdr3_nt: TGCAGCGCCGGGAAGGTTGACACTGAAGCTTTCTTT
cdr3_aa: CSAGKVDTEAFF

d_call: -
j_call: TRBJ2-7
v_call: TRBV9
clone_size: few
cdr3_nt: TGTGCCAGCAGCGTAGGAATAGTTCCCTACGAGCAGTACTTC
cdr3_aa: CASSVGIVPYEQYF

d_call: -
j_call: TRBJ2-2
v_call: TRBV19
clone_size: many
cdr3_nt: TGTGCCAGTAGTATAGGGCTTCGGGCCCTCGGGGAGCTGTTTTTT
cdr3_aa: CASSIGLRALGELFF

d_call: TRBD1
j_call: TRBJ1-1
v_call: TRBV5-1
clone_size: many
cdr3_nt: TGCGCCAGTACCTACGGGACAGGGGGCAGTGAAGCTTTCTTT
cdr3_aa: CASTYGTGGSEAFF

d_call: -
j_call: TRBJ2-7
v_call: TRBV6-1
clone_size: many
cdr3_nt: TGTGCCAGCACAGCAGGGCCGAACTACGAGCAGTACTTC
cdr3_aa: CASTAGPNYEQYF